This TCR beta chain stems from a study of T cell responses to AZD1222 COVID-19 vaccine. The study's findings and limits: Repertoire sampling happened only post peak T cell response. Seropositive status at baseline applied to only five to seven AZD1222 recipients.

Sequenced by immunoSEQ multiplex PCR; TCRdb stores in-frame clones only, minus some. The profile shows roughly 70,000 clones, about four fifths of them singletons. This clone has a handful of counts. Its antigen is currently unknown. The CDR3 sequence is 15 residues long. Looked up from germline, CDR1 is GTSNPN and CDR2 is SVGIG (reference sequence). Losses at the gene ends were 0 bases for V and 7 bases for J; bases not matched to a gene: 5. Specimen: peripheral blood, collected on day 0 of AZD1222 vaccination. This clonotype was sampled from an adult in good health. The rearrangement links TRBV30 to TRBJ1-5; TRBD1 matches at 11 bases. CDR3 sequence reads: CAWSVGQGARQPQHF. DNA for the CDR3: TGTGCCTGGAGTGTCGGACAGGGGGCGAGACAGCCCCAGCATTTT.